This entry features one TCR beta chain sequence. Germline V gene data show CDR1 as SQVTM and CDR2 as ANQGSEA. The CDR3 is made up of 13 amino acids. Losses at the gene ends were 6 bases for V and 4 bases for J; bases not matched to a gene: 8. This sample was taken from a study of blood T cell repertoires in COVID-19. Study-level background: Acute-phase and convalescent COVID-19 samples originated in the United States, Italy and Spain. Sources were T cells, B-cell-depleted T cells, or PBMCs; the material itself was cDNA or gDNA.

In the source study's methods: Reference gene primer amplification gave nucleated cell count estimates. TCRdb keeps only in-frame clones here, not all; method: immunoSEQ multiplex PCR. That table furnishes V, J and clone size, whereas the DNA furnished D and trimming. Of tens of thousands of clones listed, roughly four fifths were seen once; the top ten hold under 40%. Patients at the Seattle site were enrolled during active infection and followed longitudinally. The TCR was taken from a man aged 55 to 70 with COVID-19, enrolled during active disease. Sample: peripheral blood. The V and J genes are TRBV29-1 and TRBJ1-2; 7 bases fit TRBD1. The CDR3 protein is CSVQGEAVYGYTF. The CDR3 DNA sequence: TGCAGCGTCCAGGGGGAGGCGGTCTATGGCTACACCTTC.